This TCR beta chain was found in a study of shared clonotypes between healthy human individuals. Overall study results and limits: Generation of non-shared clonotypes was less probable than generation of clonotypes shared by all four donors. Among a few donors, roughly 5% of naive CD4 clonotypes were found in common.

Turning to this clone: Its antigen remains unknown.

The V and J ends lost 5 bases and 4 bases, in that order; junction bases with no gene match: 7. Germline assignment: CDR1 SEHNR and CDR2 FQNEAQ (reference sequence). The CDR3 sequence is 15 residues long. Only in-frame clones appear in the TCRdb table, and some are missing; sequencing was by immunoSEQ multiplex PCR. Among more than 2,000,000 clones, 90% to 95% were seen once, and the ten largest hold 0.35% to 0.5%. This TCR was recovered from a man aged 18 to 29 in good health. Some clones in this sample may be carry-over from other donors' samples. This chain links TRBV7-9 with TRBJ2-3; 9 bases line up with TRBD2. What was sequenced was naive CD4+ T cells from PBMCs. Subset: CD45RA+ positively selected. CDR3 sequence: CASSAAGGPADTQYF. The CDR3 region has the DNA TGTGCCAGCAGCGCCGCGGGAGGGCCCGCAGATACGCAGTATTTT.